This entry lists 28 T cell receptor beta chains sequenced from one sample in a study of OX40 agonist ivuxolimab in advanced cancers. Sequencing used immunoSEQ multiplex PCR; TCRdb keeps in-frame clones, though not all of them. The sample shows approximately 60,000 clones, roughly nine tenths of them seen only once. The specimen comprised CD4+ or CD8+ T cells sorted from blood, sampled in a trial of the OX40 agonist ivuxolimab. These receptors all stem from an adult with an advanced solid tumor such as melanoma, head and neck, liver or kidney cancer.

V usage is TRBV27 and J usage is TRBJ1-1; 9 bases match TRBD1. Germline V gene sequence: CDR1 MNHEY, CDR2 SMNVEV (reference sequence). After removal of 8 bases from V and 4 bases from J, the junction contained 5 bases not matched to a gene. This CDR3 has 13 amino acids. CDR3 sequence (DNA): TGTGCCAGCGGACAGGGGTACGGCACTGAAGCTTTCTTT. It translates to CASGQGYGTEAFF.

The chain uses TRBV5-5 and TRBJ2-2; no clear D gene. The CDR3 spans 12 residues. Trimming took off 4 bases at V and 7 bases at J, with 8 bases between the two ends. Per the germline V gene, CDR1 is SGHKS and CDR2 is YYEKEE (reference sequence). In DNA form, the CDR3 reads TGTGCCAGCAGCCCCACGCTCGGGGAGCTGTTTTTT. Amino acids: CASSPTLGELFF.

CDR3 nucleotide sequence: TGTGCCAGCAGCAGACATAGGTTCTTC. This translates into CASSRHRFF. The chain has TRBV21-1 and TRBJ2-1; no DNA check was done on the table's D call, TRBD1. TRBV21-1 is deemed a pseudogene. This CDR3 has 9 residues.

CDR3 nucleotides: TGTGCCAGCAGCAGGACAGGGGAGCAAGAGACCCAGTACTTC. Encoded protein: CASSRTGEQETQYF. The J gene is TRBJ2-5, the V gene TRBV9, with 9 positions matching TRBD1. J was trimmed by 2 bases and V by 4 bases; bases with no gene match: 3. CDR1 is SGDLS, CDR2 YYNGEE, per germline. The CDR3 consists of 14 residues.

This clone has a single count. The V and J genes are TRBV18 and TRBJ2-1; 10 positions agree with TRBD2. With V trimmed by 5 bases and J by 5 bases, 9 bases remained unmatched. The CDR3 runs to 16 residues. Germline V gene data show CDR1 as KGHSH and CDR2 as LQKENI. The CDR3 loop is CASSTPGTSANNEQFF. DNA of the CDR3: TGTGCCAGCTCAACCCCTGGGACTAGCGCCAACAATGAGCAGTTCTTC.

CDR3 region: CASSPSSAIEQFF. CDR3 DNA: TGTGCCAGCAGTCCCAGTTCTGCGATTGAGCAGTTCTTC. The V and J genes are TRBV6-6 and TRBJ2-1, with D unresolved. CDR1 MNHNY and CDR2 SVGAGI come from the germline V gene (reference sequence). The CDR3 is 13 residues long. V gave up 5 bases and J gave up 9 bases, with 14 bases separating them.

This chain joins TRBV2 and TRBJ2-1; D not resolved. CDR1 is SNHLY and CDR2 is FYNNEI in the germline V gene. The CDR3 is 16 residues long. Trimming removed 7 bases from V and 2 bases from J, with 18 bases in between. As DNA, the CDR3 is TGTGCCAGCACACTTCCGCAGGATTATCCCTACAATGAGCAGTTCTTC. This translates into CASTLPQDYPYNEQFF.

As regards this clone: This CDR3 is also generated by other DNA sequences in the sample. The gene calls are TRBV27 and TRBJ2-1; no definite D call. The CDR3 spans 14 residues. The V end lost 2 bases, the J end lost 0 bases, and 5 bases lay between the germline ends. Germline V CDR1 and CDR2: MNHEY, SMNVEV (reference sequence). The CDR3 nucleotides read TGTGCCAGCAGTTTACGGAACTCCTACAATGAGCAGTTCTTC. Its translation is CASSLRNSYNEQFF.

The J gene is TRBJ2-2, the V gene TRBV7-9; 10 bases match TRBD1. Germline CDR1 and CDR2: SEHNR and FQNEAQ (reference sequence). The CDR3 is 16 amino acids. V shed 5 bases and J 5 bases; nucleotides not matched to a gene: 8. The CDR3, as DNA: TGTGCCAGCAGCCCCCGGGACAGGGGTACAACCGGGGAGCTGTTTTTT. It encodes CASSPRDRGTTGELFF.

The V gene is TRBV9, the J gene TRBJ1-5, with TRBD1 matching over 7 bases. The CDR3 is made up of 15 amino acids. Unmatched junction bases numbered 7, after V lost 2 bases and J lost 5 bases. CDR1 SGDLS and CDR2 YYNGEE come from the germline V gene. CDR3 nucleotide sequence: TGTGCCAGCAGCGTGACAGGGATGCTCGATCAGCCCCAGCATTTT. It codes for CASSVTGMLDQPQHF.

This clone came up once. The gene calls are TRBV27 and TRBJ1-2; perhaps TRBD1 as D (5 bases). V lost 0 bases and J 1 base, leaving 15 bases between the germline ends. CDR3 length equals 17 residues. Germline lookup yields CDR1 MNHEY and CDR2 SMNVEV (reference sequence). This CDR3 is CASSLSSQGGFNYGYTF. CDR3 coding DNA: TGTGCCAGCAGTTTATCAAGCCAGGGTGGATTTAACTATGGCTACACCTTC.

This chain links TRBV7-3 with TRBJ2-1; D call uncertain. The CDR3 is 13 residues long. Trimming took 5 bases from V and 3 from J, leaving 8 bases between them. Germline values: CDR1 SGHTA, CDR2 FQGTGA. The chain's CDR3 is CASSPLVYNEQFF. CDR3 sequence (DNA): TGTGCCAGCAGCCCTCTAGTCTACAATGAGCAGTTCTTC.

The chain has TRBV19 and TRBJ2-7; D call uncertain. Trimming pared 5 bases from V and 4 bases from J, leaving 12 bases between. Germline CDR1 and CDR2: LNHDA and SQIVND (reference sequence). This CDR3 is built from 13 residues. The CDR3 protein is CASSLSGRYEQYF. The DNA for the CDR3 is TGTGCCAGTAGTTTGTCGGGCCGGTACGAGCAGTACTTC.

The chain has TRBV4-1 and TRBJ2-7; tentative D call: TRBD1 (5 bases). Germline V CDR1 and CDR2: MGHRA, YSYEKL. V was shortened by 4 bases and J by 1 base, with 8 bases between the two germline ends. CDR3 length: 13 residues. DNA for the CDR3: TGCGCCAGCAGCCCCCCAGGGTCCTACGAGCAGTACTTC. It yields the protein CASSPPGSYEQYF.

The V gene is TRBV5-4, the J gene TRBJ2-7; perhaps TRBD2 as D (5 bases). This CDR3 region has 13 residues. Germline assignment: CDR1 SGHNT and CDR2 YYREEE (reference sequence). The V end lost 1 base, the J end lost 6 bases, and 11 bases lay between the germline ends. The CDR3: CASSLPTRTEQYF. The DNA of the CDR3 is TGTGCCAGCAGCTTGCCCACTAGGACCGAGCAGTACTTC.

The chain recombines TRBV7-9 with TRBJ1-1; 7 nucleotides match TRBD1. The CDR3 sequence is 12 residues long. J gave up 7 bases and V 4 bases, and 3 bases lay outside the gene matches. The germline V gene has CDR1 SEHNR and CDR2 FQNEAQ (reference sequence). The CDR3 loop reads CASSSTGSEAFF. The CDR3, as DNA: TGTGCCAGCAGCTCGACAGGGAGTGAAGCTTTCTTT.

The V gene is TRBV6-6, the J gene TRBJ2-7; TRBD2 might be the D (5 bases). The V gene's germline CDR1 is MNHNY and CDR2 SVGAGI (reference sequence). V was pared by 6 bases and J by 5 bases, with 8 bases between. The CDR3 has 11 amino acids. Here the CDR3 DNA reads TGTGCCAGCAGACTAGACCACGAGCAGTACTTC. This encodes CASRLDHEQYF.

The V and J genes are TRBV7-9 and TRBJ1-1, with D perhaps TRBD1 (5 bases). Germline V gene data show CDR1 as SEHNR and CDR2 as FQNEAQ (reference sequence). CDR3 length: 14 amino acids. V lost 7 bases and J lost 0, with 12 bases in between. CDR3 sequence reads: CASIPGGVNTEAFF. The CDR3 region has the DNA TGTGCCAGCATCCCCGGGGGAGTGAACACTGAAGCTTTCTTT.

This chain uses TRBV27 with TRBJ2-3, with D unclear. Germline V gene sequence: CDR1 MNHEY, CDR2 SMNVEV (reference sequence). CDR3 length: 15 residues. V lost 6 bases and J 2 bases, leaving 15 bases between the germline ends. The CDR3 bases are TGTGCCAGCAGCCTTTTTTCCCCGCTCACAGATACGCAGTATTTT. Protein sequence: CASSLFSPLTDTQYF.

This chain links TRBV19 with TRBJ2-3, with D maybe TRBD2 (5 bases). The CDR3 is 13 residues long. Looked up from germline, CDR1 is LNHDA and CDR2 is SQIVND (reference sequence). V shed 3 bases and J shed 4 bases, with 8 bases lying between them. CDR3 sequence: CASSMSGPDTQYF. The CDR3 DNA follows: TGTGCCAGTAGTATGAGCGGACCAGATACGCAGTATTTT.

V usage is TRBV7-9 and J usage is TRBJ1-2, with unresolved D. Trimming removed 4 bases from V and 4 bases from J, with 7 bases in between. The length of the CDR3 is 12 residues. Germline lookup yields CDR1 SEHNR and CDR2 FQNEAQ (reference sequence). The CDR3 DNA sequence: TGTGCCAGCAGCTCCGCGGCCTATGGCTACACCTTC. Translating gives CASSSAAYGYTF.

In nucleotides, the CDR3 is TGTGCCAGTAGTTACGGGACAGGGGGCTACGAGCAGTACTTC. Encoded protein: CASSYGTGGYEQYF. The chain couples TRBV19 to TRBJ2-7, with 11 bases matching TRBD1. Germline CDR1 LNHDA, CDR2 SQIVND (reference sequence). V gave up 5 bases and J gave up 3 bases; unmatched junction bases: 3. This CDR3 is built from 14 residues.

The CDR3, as DNA: TGTGCCAGCAGCTTGGGGGACACCCCGGGGACCCAGTACTTC. Its protein product is CASSLGDTPGTQYF. The rearrangement joins TRBV5-4 to TRBJ2-5; possible D gene TRBD1, 6 bases. The CDR3 totals 14 residues. Trimming took 0 bases from V and 7 from J, leaving 13 bases between them. Looked up from germline, CDR1 is SGHNT and CDR2 is YYREEE (reference sequence).

This clone was picked up one time. The chain uses TRBV21-1 and TRBJ1-4. TRBV21-1 is annotated as a pseudogene. The CDR3 loop spans 17 amino acids. CDR3 bases: TGTGCCAGCAGACATCCCTTAGCCAAGGTGCATAATGAAAAACTGTTTTTT. This encodes CASRHPLAKVHNEKLFF.

The chain has TRBV7-6 and TRBJ2-7; 11 bases are shared with TRBD1. With 4 bases clipped from V and 4 bases from J, the junction kept 9 bases outside the gene matches. The CDR3 totals 16 residues. Germline CDR1 and CDR2: SGHVS and FNYEAQ. CDR3 amino acids: CASSYGQGAHRYEQYF. In DNA form, the CDR3 reads TGTGCCAGCAGCTACGGACAGGGGGCCCACCGGTACGAGCAGTACTTC.

The chain employs TRBV4-2 and TRBJ1-2; 9 bases map to TRBD1. Germline CDR1 reads LGHNA; CDR2 reads YNFKEQ. V was pared by 4 bases and J by 3 bases, with 12 bases of the junction left unmatched. The CDR3 covers 17 residues. The CDR3 DNA reads as TGTGCCAGCAGCCTACAATCTGGACAGGGGAGCGACTATGGCTACACCTTC. It is translated as CASSLQSGQGSDYGYTF.

This clone was recorded only once. This chain connects TRBV7-3 to TRBJ2-1; 10 nucleotides agree with TRBD1. There are 14 residues in the CDR3. Germline trimming cut 6 bases from V and 7 bases from J; bases unmatched to any gene: 6. Germline lookup yields CDR1 SGHTA and CDR2 FQGTGA. The CDR3 bases are TGTGCCAGCAGTTCCGGGACAGGGGTTAATGAGCAGTTCTTC. This sequence encodes CASSSGTGVNEQFF.

V and J are TRBV2 and TRBJ1-2; unclear D gene. V lost 8 bases, J lost 8 bases, and 12 bases lay in between. There are 11 residues in the CDR3. From germline, CDR1 is SNHLY and CDR2 FYNNEI. CDR3 sequence reads: CASDRLKGYTF. The CDR3 bases are TGTGCCAGCGACCGGTTGAAGGGCTACACCTTC.